The 13 T cell receptor beta chains listed next were all sequenced from one sample in a study of OX40 agonist ivuxolimab in advanced cancers. The repertoire was sequenced with immunoSEQ multiplex PCR; TCRdb's copy has only in-frame clones and lacks some. The sample includes around 10,000 clones, approximately 80% of them seen just once. The source material was CD4+ or CD8+ T cells sorted from blood, sampled in a trial of the OX40 agonist ivuxolimab. Source of these receptors: an adult with an advanced solid tumor such as melanoma, head and neck, liver or kidney cancer.

The genes are TRBV7-8 and TRBJ1-2; D gene uncertain. Germline values: CDR1 SGHVS, CDR2 FQNEAQ. This CDR3 contains 16 residues. Trimming cost V 1 base and J 6 bases, with 18 bases left between them. CDR3 sequence reads: CASSLEVGLRRDGYTF. The CDR3 DNA follows: TGTGCCAGCAGCTTAGAGGTTGGCCTCCGCCGGGATGGCTACACCTTC.

The rearrangement links TRBV11-2 to TRBJ2-1; TRBD1 matches 8 bases. The germline CDR1 and CDR2 sequences are SGHAT and FQNNGV. The CDR3 loop spans 18 amino acids. The J segment lost 1 base and the V segment lost 5 bases, leaving 13 bases of the junction unmatched. The CDR3 nucleotides are TGTGCCAGCAGCCCCCGACGCCCCGGGACAGGTTCCTACAATGAGCAGTTCTTC. It translates to CASSPRRPGTGSYNEQFF. The full variable domain, its missing parts supplied by reference TRBV11-2 and TRBJ2-1, is EAGVAQSPRYKIIEKRQSVAFWCNPISGHATLYWYQQILGQGPKLLIQFQNNGVVDDSQLPKDRFSAERLKGVDSTLKIQPAKLEDSAVYLCASSPRRPGTGSYNEQFFGPGTRLTVL.

V usage is TRBV13 and J usage is TRBJ2-7, with D possibly matching TRBD2 (6 bases). CDR1 is PRHDT, CDR2 FYEKMQ, per germline (reference sequence). V was trimmed by 3 bases and J by 1 base, leaving 7 bases between them. This CDR3 has 13 amino acids. The CDR3 region has the DNA TGTGCCAGCAGCTTGGGGGGTTCCTACGAGCAGTACTTC. This gives the protein CASSLGGSYEQYF. Supplemented by reference TRBV13 and TRBJ2-7, the full variable domain reads AAGVIQSPRHLIKEKRETATLKCYPIPRHDTVYWYQQGPGQDPQFLISFYEKMQSDKGSIPDRFSAQQFSDYHSELNMSSLELGDSALYFCASSLGGSYEQYFGPGTRLTVT.

The chain uses TRBV5-1 and TRBJ1-5; 7 bases are shared with TRBD1. The V and J ends lost 0 bases and 5 bases, in that order; junction bases with no gene match: 2. This CDR3 is 14 amino acids long. Germline CDR1 reads SGHRS; CDR2 reads YFSETQ. This CDR3 is CASSLGQGDQPQHF. In DNA form, the CDR3 reads TGCGCCAGCAGCTTGGGACAGGGAGATCAGCCCCAGCATTTT.

This clone was picked up a small number of times. V is TRBV27 and J is TRBJ1-2; 7 bases are shared with TRBD1. This CDR3 is 14 amino acids long. Germline V gives CDR1 MNHEY, CDR2 SMNVEV (reference sequence). V was pared by 7 bases and J by 4 bases, with 9 bases of the junction left unmatched. The CDR3: CASKVLGGGYGYTF. The CDR3 DNA reads TGTGCCAGCAAAGTATTAGGGGGCGGCTATGGCTACACCTTC.

The chain combines TRBV7-3 with TRBJ2-3, with D perhaps given as TRBD1 or TRBD2 (5 bases each). In germline, CDR1 is SGHTA, CDR2 FQGTGA. Trimming removed 5 bases from V and 8 bases from J, with 20 bases in between. The CDR3 has 15 residues. CDR3 protein: CASSPSVGVAATQYF. CDR3 DNA: TGTGCCAGCAGCCCCTCCGTGGGGGTTGCAGCTACGCAGTATTTT. Full variable domain (missing parts from reference TRBV7-3 and TRBJ2-3): GAGVSQTPSNKVTEKGKYVELRCDPISGHTALYWYRQSLGQGPEFLIYFQGTGAADDSGLPNDRFFAVRPEGSVSTLKIQRTERGDSAVYLCASSPSVGVAATQYFGPGTRLTVL.

This clone was detected only a few times. This rearrangement joins TRBV19 to TRBJ1-2; D not certain. V was clipped by 5 bases and J by 0 bases, with 1 base between them. Germline assignment: CDR1 LNHDA and CDR2 SQIVND (reference sequence). The CDR3 spans 11 residues. CDR3 DNA sequence: TGTGCCAGTAGTCCTAACTATGGCTACACCTTC. Translated, it gives CASSPNYGYTF.

The chain uses TRBV9 and TRBJ2-3; possibly TRBD1 or TRBD2 for D (5 bases each). This CDR3 is 15 amino acids long. V was cut by 3 bases and J by 1 base, with 12 bases left in between. CDR1 is SGDLS, CDR2 YYNGEE, per germline. CDR3 DNA sequence: TGTGCCAGCAGCGCAGTCGGGGCTGGCACAGATACGCAGTATTTT. Amino acids: CASSAVGAGTDTQYF.

The table lists this clone with a few counts. This chain joins TRBV7-6 and TRBJ1-6, with 9 nucleotides matching TRBD1. The CDR3 totals 14 residues. The germline V gene has CDR1 SGHVS and CDR2 FNYEAQ. J was trimmed by 7 bases and V by 4 bases; bases with no gene match: 2. This CDR3 is CASSSTGGNSPLHF. In nucleotides, the CDR3 is TGTGCCAGCAGCTCGACAGGGGGAAATTCACCCCTCCACTTT.

This chain joins TRBV5-1 and TRBJ1-1; no definite D call. Deletions cut 3 bases from V and 3 bases from J, with 9 bases between. CDR1 and CDR2 (germline): SGHRS, YFSETQ. The CDR3 is 13 residues long. CDR3 bases: TGCGCCAGCAGCTCCACTATGGACACTGAAGCTTTCTTT. It specifies CASSSTMDTEAFF. Looking up the rest from reference TRBV5-1 and TRBJ1-1 gives the full variable domain: KAGVTQTPRYLIKTRGQQVTLSCSPISGHRSVSWYQQTPGQGLQFLFEYFSETQRNKGNFPGRFSGRQFSNSRSEMNVSTLELGDSALYLCASSSTMDTEAFFGQGTRLTVV.

This chain links TRBV7-6 with TRBJ1-5; D is uncertain. Germline assignment: CDR1 SGHVS and CDR2 FNYEAQ. Trimming shortened V by 5 bases and J by 9 bases, and 20 bases separated the two germline ends. This CDR3 comprises 15 residues. This chain's CDR3 is CASSPGVDRAGPQHF. DNA of the CDR3: TGTGCCAGCAGCCCCGGGGTTGATCGGGCAGGGCCCCAGCATTTT.

The chain joins TRBV2 to TRBJ1-6, with a tentative D call TRBD1 (5 bases). The CDR3 runs to 16 residues. V dropped 6 bases and J dropped 7 bases, with 19 bases sitting between them. Germline CDR1 is SNHLY and CDR2 is FYNNEI. The CDR3 sequence: CASRGGGTSRNSPLHF. The CDR3, as DNA: TGTGCCAGCAGGGGCGGGGGGACGTCTAGGAATTCACCCCTCCACTTT.

V and J are TRBV18 and TRBJ2-1; possibly TRBD2 for D (5 bases). This CDR3 contains 14 residues. Per the germline V gene, CDR1 is KGHSH and CDR2 is LQKENI. V dropped 2 bases and J dropped 9 bases, with 14 bases sitting between them. The CDR3 DNA follows: TGTGCCAGCTCACCAAAAGGCCAGGCGGGTGAGCAGTTCTTC. This encodes CASSPKGQAGEQFF.